This T cell receptor (beta chain) appears in the sequencing data of a study of Graves' ophthalmopathy and Graves' hyperthyroidism (dated by TCRdb to 2016 to 2019). With respect to the entire study: Peripheral blood was collected before any treatment was given, at the time of initial diagnosis. TCR beta repertoire signatures were used to distinguish Graves' ophthalmopathy from Graves' hyperthyroidism and to predict progression to ophthalmopathy. In total, some 130 blood samples were TCR-sequenced: 43 ophthalmopathy, 75 hyperthyroidism and approximately 17 hyperthyroidism-to-ophthalmopathy patients. To explore V-J signatures that distinguish ophthalmopathy from hyperthyroidism, a discovery set of 100 patients was enrolled, made up of 40 to 45 with ophthalmopathy and roughly 57 with stable hyperthyroidism. An independent validation cohort comprised 18 to 20 hyperthyroidism patients and around 16 patients who later progressed from hyperthyroidism to ophthalmopathy. In roughly six hyperthyroidism patients, T-cell repertoires of thyroid tissue and blood were compared. Once sampling was done, hyperthyroidism patients were given methimazole at a starting dose of 30 mg daily, while ophthalmopathy patients were given high-dose intravenous methylprednisolone. The approximately 100 discovery patients were divided at random into training and test sets in a 7:3 ratio. Study-wide conclusions, independent of this receptor: Most of the expanded thyroid clonotypes with a frequency above 0.001 were also detected in blood, and it was suggested that the thyroid immune response may be reflected by blood repertoires. No statistical method was used to set the sample size in advance, and the investigators knew which group each participant was assigned to. In validation, the model predicted ophthalmopathy progression with more than 70% sensitivity and roughly 72% specificity; fewer than 15 predicted patients were CT-confirmed with GO in a median of approximately 6.5 months. Ophthalmopathy was separated from stable hyperthyroidism by the 13-signature model with roughly 87% sensitivity and 81% to 84% specificity in cross-validation and with 80%/75% in the test set.

Stable hyperthyroidism was defined as no progression to ophthalmopathy within 18 months of follow-up. Patients with hyperthyroidism were aged 18 to 65 years, had been newly diagnosed, and had a disease duration of less than 2 months. Patients with other autoimmune diseases, uncontrolled infections, pregnancy or lactation were excluded from the study. Diagnosis relied on clinical symptoms, serum thyroxine, TRAb, thyroid ultrasound and orbital computed tomography. PBMCs were isolated from 7.5 to 10 ml of fresh peripheral blood by Ficoll-Paque density gradient centrifugation. Trizol reagent was used to extract the total RNA, and its quality was then checked on an Agilent 2100 Bioanalyzer. For repertoire sequencing, TCR beta CDR3 regions were amplified from RNA transcripts. A first-round RT-PCR used HTBI primers with the Qiagen OneStep RT-PCR kit, followed by a second-round multiplex PCR, size selection and purification. Libraries were sequenced on an Illumina HiSeq2000 using paired-end 100 bp reads. The authors' analysis ran thus. SOAPnuke was used to process the reads, removing any read that contained adapters or uncalled bases, had a mean Phred below 15, or lacked an exact match to the constant primer or identifier. COPE v1.2.5 was used to merge high-quality paired reads. Each unique nucleotide sequence was defined as a clonotype, and clonotypes were aligned to IMGT TRB V, D and J references with MiTCR v1.1. The analysis was limited to V-J combinations with a frequency above 0.0001, which together covered more than 98% of repertoires. For each V-J combination, a TCR clonal expansion and chaos score was defined as F50 clonal expansion divided by the chaos observed in the TCRdist matrix. Features were reduced by Welch's t-statistics and random forest to around 13 V-J combinations, which fed a naive Bayes classifier. The Morisita-Horn index was used to measure how similar the thyroid and blood repertoires were. The public reads were reanalyzed by TCRdb: fastp trimming at Q25, MiXCR alignment, in-frame beta chains only. Every entry covers one CDR3 protein and lists the most common genes and DNA from its rows. TCRdb, not the authors, supplied the V and J calls. The sample table records 350,000 to 450,000 distinct CDR3 sequences; under 25% of these occur just once. The ten largest clonotypes hold roughly 3% of the sample.

The CDR3 spans 14 residues, from the cysteine through the phenylalanine. Only the CDR3 region is kept as DNA, spanning 42 bases read in frame from base 1. V was cut back by 5 bases and J by 4 bases, leaving a gap of 14 bases between them. The table lists this clonotype with many counts. What this receptor recognizes is not known. Base qualities are missing; no much larger clone stands one base away. The TCR was taken from a woman aged 18-30 years with stable Graves' hyperthyroidism. Donor details come from another sample of the same person, matched by shared clones. Sequencing input: peripheral blood. Recombination connected TRBV12-3 or TRBV12-4 to TRBJ1-1; the D gene remains uncertain. The CDR3 protein sequence reads: CASSPSGRITEAFF. The nucleotides are TGTGCCAGCAGTCCGAGCGGGAGGATCACTGAAGCTTTCTTT.